This TCR beta chain derives from a study of blood T cells in healthy people across ages. Findings of the study overall: It was not possible, with unsorted PBMCs, to conclusively compare naive and antigen-experienced cells. There was a strong correlation between TCR beta diversity and naive T cell percentage.

The CDR3 has 15 amino acids. Germline CDR1 and CDR2: LGHNA and YSLEER. Unmatched junction bases numbered 4, after V lost 4 bases and J lost 0 bases. Combining a sample-barcoded 5' primer with a J-beta primer mix, a second PCR ran for 7 to 11 cycles. From the 5' RACE reads, TCRdb called clonotypes with MiXCR, one entry per CDR3 protein. This sample carries hundreds of thousands of distinct CDR3 sequences, about 21% of them seen once, and the ten largest clones take about 3.6%. This clonotype was counted many times. The antigen remains unidentified. V is TRBV4-3 and J is TRBJ2-5; 8 nucleotides align to TRBD1. The sequence was obtained from a man in his 70s in good health. Input material: blood. The CDR3 region has the DNA TGCGCCAGCAGCCCCGACAGGGGATACCAAGAGACCCAGTACTTC. It yields the protein CASSPDRGYQETQYF.